Below are 24 T cell receptor beta chains sequenced from a single sample in a study of tissue T cells after allogeneic stem cell transplantation. Sequencing was performed with immunoSEQ multiplex PCR; in TCRdb, only in-frame clones are kept and a portion is missing. The sample lists 20,000 to 30,000 clones, more than 80% occurring once. Sequencing was performed on blood, taken before transplantation. These receptors were taken from a male donor at least 60 years old who later had graft-versus-host disease after an allogeneic stem cell transplant.

The V gene is TRBV3-1 (or the pseudogene TRBV3-2), the J gene TRBJ2-7, with D hard to call. Looked up from germline, CDR1 is LGHDT and CDR2 is YNNKEL (reference sequence). The CDR3 is made up of 14 amino acids. Trimming left V 1 base short and J 6 bases short, with 13 bases between. For the CDR3, the DNA is TGTGCCAGCAGCCAAGGCTATAGACTCGGCGAGCAGTACTTC. Its translation is CASSQGYRLGEQYF.

J is TRBJ2-5 and V is TRBV6-4; unclear D gene. This CDR3 region has 17 residues. CDR1 and CDR2 from the germline V gene are MRHNA and SNTAGT. Trimming cost V 4 bases and J 3 bases, with 21 bases left between them. CDR3: CASSVGSEFVLKETQYF. The CDR3 nucleotides read TGTGCCAGCAGTGTTGGATCAGAGTTCGTGCTAAAAGAGACCCAGTACTTC.

This rearrangement joins TRBV30 to TRBJ1-2; tentatively, D is TRBD1 (6 bases). The germline V gene has CDR1 GTSNPN and CDR2 SVGIG (reference sequence). The V end lost 1 base, the J end lost 0 bases, and 18 bases lay between the germline ends. The CDR3 runs to 17 residues. Here the CDR3 DNA reads TGTGCCTGGAGTGCATGGACAGAGAATTTAGCTAACTATGGCTACACCTTC. This codes for CAWSAWTENLANYGYTF.

This clone was seen just once. The chain employs TRBV21-1 and TRBJ1-5. TRBV21-1 is a listed pseudogene. The CDR3 is 11 amino acids. The CDR3 region has the DNA TGTGCCGCCTCCATAGATCAGCCCCAGCATTTT. This encodes CAASIDQPQHF.

This clone is a singleton in its sample. V is TRBV4-3 and J is TRBJ2-5, with 12 bases aligning to TRBD2. Germline lookup yields CDR1 LGHNA and CDR2 YSLEER. V lost 0 bases, J lost 5 bases, and 4 bases stayed unmatched. CDR3 length: 16 amino acids. In nucleotides, the CDR3 is TGCGCCAGCAGCCAAGATCTAGCGGGAGGGCAGGAGACCCAGTACTTC. Its translation: CASSQDLAGGQETQYF.

A single count supports this clone. J is TRBJ2-2 and V is TRBV24-1; the match to TRBD1 covers 8 bases. Germline CDR1 is KGHDR and CDR2 is SFDVKD. Trimming took 9 bases from V and 3 from J; bases not matched to a gene: 11. The CDR3 extends over 16 amino acids. CDR3 nucleotides: TGTGCCACCTCAGGGACAGGCGCCCCAGACACCGGGGAGCTGTTTTTT. Residues: CATSGTGAPDTGELFF.

V gene TRBV18 combines with J gene TRBJ1-4, with D uncertain. The CDR3 covers 13 residues. CDR1 and CDR2 (germline): KGHSH, LQKENI. The V and J ends lost 6 bases and 7 bases respectively, with 12 bases between them. DNA of the CDR3: TGTGCCAGCTCTGAAAAGGCCCGTGAAAAACTGTTTTTT. Its translation: CASSEKAREKLFF.

The genes are TRBV28 and TRBJ2-3, with D tentatively TRBD2 (6 bases). Germline V gene sequence: CDR1 MDHEN, CDR2 SYDVKM. The CDR3 spans 15 residues. V was pared by 4 bases and J by 0 bases, with 11 bases between. CDR3 bases: TGTGCCAGCAGTTGGGGGGATCCTAGCACAGATACGCAGTATTTT. Amino acid sequence: CASSWGDPSTDTQYF.

The CDR3 sequence is CASSLAREAFF. In DNA form, the CDR3 reads TGTGCCAGCAGCTTGGCAAGAGAAGCTTTCTTT. The chain couples TRBV5-6 to TRBJ1-1; D is undetermined. The V gene lost 0 bases and the J gene lost 8 bases, with 5 bases spanning the gap. The CDR3 is made up of 11 amino acids. Germline CDR1 is SGHDT and CDR2 is YYEEEE.

CDR3 DNA sequence: TGTGCCAGTAGTATTGACGGGGTCTGGTCACCCCTCCACTTT. Translated, it gives CASSIDGVWSPLHF. The V and J genes are TRBV19 and TRBJ1-6; no clear D gene. Germline assignment: CDR1 LNHDA and CDR2 SQIVND (reference sequence). This CDR3 has 14 amino acids. Trimming cost V 3 bases and J 10 bases, with 13 bases left between them.

The chain employs TRBV19 and TRBJ2-7; TRBD2 aligns across 8 bases. Germline trimming cut 6 bases from V and 2 bases from J; bases unmatched to any gene: 6. The CDR3 length is 14 residues. Germline values: CDR1 LNHDA, CDR2 SQIVND (reference sequence). The CDR3 DNA is TGTGCCAGTAGGGCGAGCGGGAGAGCCTACGAGCAGTACTTC. Its protein product is CASRASGRAYEQYF.

The chain links TRBV19 to TRBJ2-5, with 8 bases that match TRBD2. This CDR3 is built from 14 residues. Germline V lookup: CDR1 LNHDA, CDR2 SQIVND (reference sequence). Trimming took 4 bases from V and 4 from J; bases not matched to a gene: 5. The CDR3 region is CASSTTGGRETQYF. CDR3 nucleotides: TGTGCCAGTAGTACGACGGGGGGGCGAGAGACCCAGTACTTC.

V gene TRBV30 combines with J gene TRBJ1-5; D gene unclear. V was cut by 2 bases and J by 0 bases, with 2 bases left in between. The germline V gene has CDR1 GTSNPN and CDR2 SVGIG (reference sequence). The CDR3 contains 12 residues. For the CDR3, the DNA is TGTGCCTGGAGTAGTAGCAATCAGCCCCAGCATTTT. Protein: CAWSSSNQPQHF.

This chain connects TRBV5-6 to TRBJ1-6, with D uncertain. CDR3 length: 16 residues. Trimming stripped 4 bases from V and 4 bases from J, with 15 bases between. Germline CDR1 reads SGHDT; CDR2 reads YYEEEE. The CDR3 DNA sequence: TGTGCCAGCAGCGCTCGTGCCGGGTCGTATAATTCACCCCTCCACTTT. Amino acid sequence: CASSARAGSYNSPLHF.

Regarding this clone: Relative to the germline gene, one junction end is altered; a read error may explain this. This chain links TRBV2 with TRBJ2-1; 9 bases map to TRBD2. CDR1 is SNHLY and CDR2 is FYNNEI in the germline V gene. The CDR3 covers 16 residues. The DNA for the CDR3 is TGTGCCAGCGCACGGGGGCGGGAGGGCCCCTATAATGAGCAGTTCTTC. Encoded protein: CASARGREGPYNEQFF.

This clone was observed a single time. This sequence joins TRBV6-6 and TRBJ1-1; D may be TRBD1 (5 bases). Trimming took off 2 bases at V and 11 bases at J, with 21 bases between the two ends. Germline V CDR1 and CDR2: MNHNY, SVGAGI (reference sequence). The CDR3 loop spans 15 amino acids. Written as DNA, the CDR3 is TGTGCCAGCAGTTACCCGCATAGGGGCCCTGGGGAGGCTTTCTTT. The encoded protein is CASSYPHRGPGEAFF.

The V gene is TRBV6-5, the J gene TRBJ1-5; no clear D. This CDR3 spans 13 amino acids. Germline CDR1 reads MNHEY; CDR2 reads SVGAGI. V gave up 6 bases and J gave up 4 bases, with 10 bases separating them. CDR3 sequence reads: CASRLGGNQPQHF. CDR3 bases: TGTGCCAGCAGGTTAGGTGGTAATCAGCCCCAGCATTTT.

The gene calls are TRBV6-1 and TRBJ1-2; a possible D gene is TRBD1 (6 bases). Germline V CDR1 and CDR2: MNHNS, SASEGT. V was clipped by 2 bases and J by 6 bases, with 7 bases between them. CDR3 length: 12 residues. CDR3 nucleotide sequence: TGTGCCAGCAGTGAATACAGGGATGGCTACACCTTC. Translating gives CASSEYRDGYTF.

This CDR3 reads CASSIIPAGELFF. DNA of the CDR3: TGTGCCAGCAGCATTATCCCGGCCGGGGAGCTGTTTTTT. This sequence joins TRBV14 and TRBJ2-2; D is unclear. CDR1 is SGHDN and CDR2 is FVKESK in the germline V gene. V was shortened by 5 bases and J by 6 bases, with 10 bases between the two germline ends. The CDR3 spans 13 residues.

The chain couples TRBV7-2 to TRBJ2-1; D perhaps matches TRBD2 (5 bases). Germline CDR1 SGHTA, CDR2 FQGNSA. This CDR3 is built from 15 residues. Between the trimmed V and J ends, which lost 3 bases and 6 bases, there was a span of 15 bases. As DNA, the CDR3 is TGTGCCAGCAGCTTTAGGACTCCAAGCGCCAATGAGCAGTTCTTC. Its protein product is CASSFRTPSANEQFF.

V and J are TRBV2 and TRBJ2-2; D not certain. V lost 4 bases, J lost 6 bases, and 9 bases lay in between. The germline CDR1 and CDR2 sequences are SNHLY and FYNNEI. The CDR3 is made up of 13 amino acids. CDR3 nucleotides: TGTGCCAGCAGTGTCGGCCCCGCCGGGGAGCTGTTTTTT. Its protein is CASSVGPAGELFF. Complete variable domain (other parts from reference TRBV2 and TRBJ2-2): EPEVTQTPSHQVTQMGQEVILRCVPISNHLYFYWYRQILGQKVEFLVSFYNNEISEKSEIFDDQFSVERPDGSNFTLKIRSTKLEDSAMYFCASSVGPAGELFFGEGSRLTVL.

The chain carries TRBV5-1 and TRBJ1-2, with 7 bases aligning to TRBD1. J lost 7 bases, V lost 0 bases, and 18 bases had no gene match. Germline-derived CDR1 and CDR2 are SGHRS and YFSETQ. This CDR3 contains 18 residues. For the CDR3, the DNA is TGCGCCAGCAGCTTGGTCTCCCGTGGCCTCAGGGGGTTCTTTGGCTACACCTTC. Amino acids: CASSLVSRGLRGFFGYTF.

The rearrangement links TRBV21-1 to TRBJ1-1. TRBV21-1 is an annotated pseudogene. The CDR3 is made up of 16 amino acids. Written as DNA, the CDR3 is TGTGCCAGCAGCAAAGAAAAGGCGGCTATGGAAACTGAAGCTTTCTTT. Protein sequence: CASSKEKAAMETEAFF.

As DNA, the CDR3 is TGTGCCAGCAGTTCATGGACCCTCCGAGGAGCTACGCAGTATTTT. Translating it yields CASSSWTLRGATQYF. V gene TRBV27 combines with J gene TRBJ2-3; D remains unclear. This CDR3 region has 15 residues. Germline assignment: CDR1 MNHEY and CDR2 SMNVEV (reference sequence). V gave up 4 bases and J gave up 8 bases, with 19 bases separating them.